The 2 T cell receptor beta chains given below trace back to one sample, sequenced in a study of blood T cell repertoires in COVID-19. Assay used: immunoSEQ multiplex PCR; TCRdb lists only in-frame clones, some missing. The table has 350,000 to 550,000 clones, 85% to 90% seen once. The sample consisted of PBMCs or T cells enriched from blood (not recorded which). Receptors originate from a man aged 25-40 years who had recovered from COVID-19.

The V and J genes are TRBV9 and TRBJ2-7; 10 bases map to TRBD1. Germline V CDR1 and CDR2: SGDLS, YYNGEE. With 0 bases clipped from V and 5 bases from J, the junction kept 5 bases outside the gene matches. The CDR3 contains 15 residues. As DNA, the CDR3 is TGTGCCAGCAGCGTAGGGACAGGGGGGTTAGACGAGCAGTACTTC. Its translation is CASSVGTGGLDEQYF.

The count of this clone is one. This chain's CDR3 is CSAGPRQPQHF. The CDR3 region has the DNA TGCAGTGCCGGTCCCCGTCAGCCCCAGCATTTT. The chain links TRBV20-1 to TRBJ1-5, with unresolved D. Germline CDR1 reads DFQATT; CDR2 reads SNEGSKA (reference sequence). This CDR3 comprises 11 residues. V lost 6 bases to trimming and J lost 6 bases, with 9 bases between them.